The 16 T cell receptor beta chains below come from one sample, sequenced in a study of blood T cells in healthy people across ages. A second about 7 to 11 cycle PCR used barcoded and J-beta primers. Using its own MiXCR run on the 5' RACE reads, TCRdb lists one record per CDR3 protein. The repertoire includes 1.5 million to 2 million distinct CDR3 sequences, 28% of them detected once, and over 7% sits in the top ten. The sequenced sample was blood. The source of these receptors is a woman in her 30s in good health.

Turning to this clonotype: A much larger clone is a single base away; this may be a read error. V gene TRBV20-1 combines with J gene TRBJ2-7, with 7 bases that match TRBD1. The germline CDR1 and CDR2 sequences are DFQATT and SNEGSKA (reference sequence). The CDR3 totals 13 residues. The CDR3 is CSAWTRGTCEQYF. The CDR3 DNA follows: TGCAGCGCCTGGACCAGGGGGACCTGCGAGCAGTACTTC.

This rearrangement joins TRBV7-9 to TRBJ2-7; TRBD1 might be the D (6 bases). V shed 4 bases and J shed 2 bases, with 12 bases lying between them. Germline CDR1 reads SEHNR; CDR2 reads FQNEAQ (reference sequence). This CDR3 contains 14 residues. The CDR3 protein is CASSSRGKTYEQYF. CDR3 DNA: TGTGCCAGCAGCTCGAGGGGGAAAACCTACGAGCAGTACTTC.

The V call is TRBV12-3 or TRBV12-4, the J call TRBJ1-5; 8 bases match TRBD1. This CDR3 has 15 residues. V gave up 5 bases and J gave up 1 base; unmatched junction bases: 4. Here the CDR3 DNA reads TGTGCCAGCAGTCGGACAGGGAAGAGCAATCAGCCCCAGCATTTT. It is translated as CASSRTGKSNQPQHF.

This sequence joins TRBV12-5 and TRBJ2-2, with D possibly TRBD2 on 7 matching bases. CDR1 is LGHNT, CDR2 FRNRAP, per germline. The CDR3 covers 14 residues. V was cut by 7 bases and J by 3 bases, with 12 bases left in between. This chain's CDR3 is CASAWEGDTGELFF. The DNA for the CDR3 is TGTGCTAGTGCCTGGGAGGGGGACACCGGGGAGCTGTTTTTT.

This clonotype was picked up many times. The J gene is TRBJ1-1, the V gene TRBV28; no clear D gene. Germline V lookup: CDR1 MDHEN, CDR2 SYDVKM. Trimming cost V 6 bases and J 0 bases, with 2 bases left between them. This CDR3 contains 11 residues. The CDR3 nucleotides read TGTGCCAGCAGGTTGAACACTGAAGCTTTCTTT. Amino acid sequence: CASRLNTEAFF.

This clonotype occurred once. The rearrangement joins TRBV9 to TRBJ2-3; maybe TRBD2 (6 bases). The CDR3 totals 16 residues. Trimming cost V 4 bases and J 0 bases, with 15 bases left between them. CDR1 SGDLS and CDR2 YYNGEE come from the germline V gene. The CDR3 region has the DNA TGTGCCAGCAGCTCTGACCTAGCGAGGAGCACAGATACGCAGTATTTT. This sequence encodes CASSSDLARSTDTQYF.

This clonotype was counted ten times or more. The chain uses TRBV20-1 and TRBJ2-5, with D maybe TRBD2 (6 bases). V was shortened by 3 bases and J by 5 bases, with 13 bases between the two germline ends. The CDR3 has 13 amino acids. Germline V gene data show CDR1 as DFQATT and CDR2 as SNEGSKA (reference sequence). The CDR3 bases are TGCAGTGCTAGCGGGAGAGGTCAGGAGACCCAGTACTTC. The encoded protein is CSASGRGQETQYF.

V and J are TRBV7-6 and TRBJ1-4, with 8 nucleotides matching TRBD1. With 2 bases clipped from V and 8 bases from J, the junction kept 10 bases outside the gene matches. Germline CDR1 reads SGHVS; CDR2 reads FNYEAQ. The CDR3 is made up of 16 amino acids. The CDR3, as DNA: TGTGCCAGCAGCTTATGGGCGCAGGGGGCGCGAGAAAAACTGTTTTTT. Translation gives CASSLWAQGAREKLFF.

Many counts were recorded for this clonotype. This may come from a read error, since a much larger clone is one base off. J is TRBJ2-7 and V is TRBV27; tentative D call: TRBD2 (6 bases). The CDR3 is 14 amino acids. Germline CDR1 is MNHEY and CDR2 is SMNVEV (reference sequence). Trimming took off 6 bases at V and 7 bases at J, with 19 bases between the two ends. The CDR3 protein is CASRVSGRWWEQYF. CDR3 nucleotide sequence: TGTGCCAGCAGGGTTAGCGGACGCTGGTGGGAGCAGTACTTC.

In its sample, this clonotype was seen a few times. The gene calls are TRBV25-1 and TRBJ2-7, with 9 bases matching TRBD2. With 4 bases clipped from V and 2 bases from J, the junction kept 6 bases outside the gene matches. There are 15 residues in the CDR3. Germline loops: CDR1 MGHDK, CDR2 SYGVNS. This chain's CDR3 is CASSGRLAAPYEQYF. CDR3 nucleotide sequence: TGTGCCAGCAGTGGGAGACTAGCGGCCCCCTACGAGCAGTACTTC.

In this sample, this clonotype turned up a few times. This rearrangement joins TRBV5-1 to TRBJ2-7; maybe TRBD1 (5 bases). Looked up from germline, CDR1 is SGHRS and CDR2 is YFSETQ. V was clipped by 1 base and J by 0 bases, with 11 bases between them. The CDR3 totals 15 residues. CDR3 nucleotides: TGCGCCAGCAGCTTGATCCCAGGGATCTCCTACGAGCAGTACTTC. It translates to CASSLIPGISYEQYF.

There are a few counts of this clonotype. The CDR3: CASSPRGLNNEQFF. CDR3 bases: TGTGCCAGCTCACCCCGGGGACTAAACAATGAGCAGTTCTTC. The chain carries TRBV18 and TRBJ2-1, with TRBD2 matching over 7 bases. Germline V gene lookup returns CDR1 KGHSH and CDR2 LQKENI. The CDR3 is 14 residues long. V was clipped by 3 bases and J by 5 bases; unmatched bases: 4.

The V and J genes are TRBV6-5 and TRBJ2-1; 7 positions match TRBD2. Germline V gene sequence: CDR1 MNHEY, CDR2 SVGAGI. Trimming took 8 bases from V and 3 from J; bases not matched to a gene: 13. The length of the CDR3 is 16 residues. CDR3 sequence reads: CASGQGGRGNYNEQFF. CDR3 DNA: TGTGCCAGCGGCCAAGGAGGGCGGGGGAACTACAATGAGCAGTTCTTC.

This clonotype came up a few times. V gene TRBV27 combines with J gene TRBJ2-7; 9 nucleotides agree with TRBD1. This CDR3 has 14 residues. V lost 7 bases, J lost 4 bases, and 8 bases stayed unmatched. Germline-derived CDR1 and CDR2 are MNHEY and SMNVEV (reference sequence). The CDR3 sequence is CASISTGGKYEQYF. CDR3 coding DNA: TGTGCCAGCATATCGACAGGGGGAAAGTACGAGCAGTACTTC.

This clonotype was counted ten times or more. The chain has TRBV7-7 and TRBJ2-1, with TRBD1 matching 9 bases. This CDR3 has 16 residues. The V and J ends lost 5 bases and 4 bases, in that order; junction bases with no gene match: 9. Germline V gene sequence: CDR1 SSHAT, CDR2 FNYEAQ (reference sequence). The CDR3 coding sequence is TGTGCCAGCAGCCGACCGGGACAGGGACCTTACAATGAGCAGTTCTTC. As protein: CASSRPGQGPYNEQFF.

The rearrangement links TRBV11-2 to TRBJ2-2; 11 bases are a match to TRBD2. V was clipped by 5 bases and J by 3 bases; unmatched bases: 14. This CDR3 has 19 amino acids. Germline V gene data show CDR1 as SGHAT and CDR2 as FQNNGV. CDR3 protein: CASSPKLAGALRHTGELFF. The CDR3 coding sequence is TGTGCCAGCAGCCCGAAACTAGCGGGAGCCCTGCGCCACACCGGGGAGCTGTTTTTT.